These T cell receptor beta chains were read from a single sample in a study of T cells in Graves' hyperthyroidism and ophthalmopathy. Each CDR3 protein gets one entry after TCRdb re-called the multiplex PCR reads with MiXCR. The sample consists of about 610,000 distinct CDR3 sequences, under 15% of them appearing once. The sample was blood. Receptors were obtained from a woman between 40 and 55 years old with Graves' ophthalmopathy. CDR3s include the opening cysteine and the closing phenylalanine or tryptophan. The D gene is left open where the match is weak. Size tells how often a clone was seen (once, few, many) or the class of an expanded clone, and some rows leave it out.

cdr3_length clone_size j_call v_call d_call cdr3_nt cdr3_aa
15 many TRBJ1-5 TRBV7-8 - TGTGCCAGCAGCTTTAGCAGACAGAAGAATCAGCCCCAGCATTTT CASSFSRQKNQPQHF
17 many TRBJ2-5 TRBV6-1 TRBD1 TGTGCCAGCAGTGTGCAAACCGGGACAGTGGACAAAGAGACCCAGTACTTC CASSVQTGTVDKETQYF
14 - TRBJ2-5 TRBV4-1 TRBD1 TGCGCCAGCAGCCAAGATGGACAGGGGGAGACCCAGTACTTC CASSQDGQGETQYF
15 many TRBJ2-7 TRBV9 - TGTGCCAGCAGCGTAGGATCCGTTAGCTCCTACGAGCAGTACTTC CASSVGSVSSYEQYF
15 many TRBJ2-5 TRBV19 TRBD2 TGTGCCAGTAGTATCTCCGGACTAGAGACGGAGACCCAGTACTTC CASSISGLETETQYF
15 - TRBJ2-5 TRBV20-1 TRBD1 TGCAGTGCCCCAGACAGGGACCCGTACCAAGAGACCCAGTACTTC CSAPDRDPYQETQYF
13 many TRBJ1-1 TRBV30 - TGTGCCTGGAGTGTGACGGGTGACACTGAAGCTTTCTTT CAWSVTGDTEAFF
16 few TRBJ2-5 TRBV18 - TGTGCCAGCTCACCACGGCCAGACAGACACCAAGAGACCCAGTACTTC CASSPRPDRHQETQYF
13 many TRBJ2-5 TRBV28 - TGTGCCAGCAGTTCGCCGGTTGGAGAGACCCAGTACTTC CASSSPVGETQYF
13 - TRBJ2-7 TRBV7-9 - TGTGCCAGCAGCTCCCTGGCGTCATACGAGCAGTACTTC CASSSLASYEQYF
15 many TRBJ1-1 TRBV28 - TGTGCCAGCAGTTATAAACCCGGGGCGAACACTGAAGCTTTCTTT CASSYKPGANTEAFF
15 many TRBJ2-5 TRBV20-1 TRBD1 TGCAGTGCGGACCCGGGACAGGGGCTACAAGAGACCCAGTACTTC CSADPGQGLQETQYF
14 many TRBJ1-3 TRBV12-3/TRBV12-4 - TGTGCCAGCAGGTCGTCTCCGGCAGGAAACACCATATATTTT CASRSSPAGNTIYF
14 many TRBJ2-3 TRBV27 TRBD2 TGTGCCAGCCGGGTAGCGGGAGCAGCAGATACGCAGTATTTT CASRVAGAADTQYF
13 - TRBJ1-5 TRBV20-1 - TGCAGTGCTAGCGGGGGAGCAAGTCAGCCCCAGCATTTT CSASGGASQPQHF
18 - TRBJ2-5 TRBV12-3/TRBV12-4 TRBD1 TGTGCCAGCAGTCCCGGACAGGGGGCGATCGGTCATAAAGAGACCCAGTACTTC CASSPGQGAIGHKETQYF
13 few TRBJ1-2 TRBV6-1 - TGTGCCAGCAGCCGCGAGGGTTTGGATGGCTACACCTTC CASSREGLDGYTF
17 many TRBJ2-7 TRBV7-2 - TGTGCCAGCAGCATCCAGGCAGGGCAGACAATTTCCTACGAGCAGTACTTC CASSIQAGQTISYEQYF
14 many TRBJ1-6 TRBV28 - TGTGCCAGCATGTCAGTCGCGGGGAATTCACCCCTCCACTTT CASMSVAGNSPLHF
14 - TRBJ2-5 TRBV11-2 - TGTGCCAGCATCCCCCCGGAGAGGAGGGAGACCCAGTACTTC CASIPPERRETQYF
12 few TRBJ2-5 TRBV30 - TGTGCCTGGAGTGGGTTGAGAGGGACCCAGTACTTC CAWSGLRGTQYF
12 many TRBJ2-3 TRBV11-1 - TGTGCCAGCAGTCGGGACGGAGATACGCAGTATTTT CASSRDGDTQYF
15 once TRBJ1-5 TRBV30 TRBD1 TGTGCCTGGAGTCCCCGGGACAGGGTATATCAGCCCCAGCATTTT CAWSPRDRVYQPQHF